Following are 15 T cell receptor beta chains from one sample sequenced in a study of CD8 T cells in Susac syndrome (dated by TCRdb to about 2019). Library construction relied on the immunoSEQ multiplex PCR assay. RNA was extracted using the RNeasy kit, and roughly 0.45 to 1 microgram was reverse transcribed with random hexamers. The public reads were reanalyzed by TCRdb: fastp trimming at Q25, MiXCR alignment, in-frame beta chains only. Every CDR3 protein is listed once, alongside the most common genes and DNA of its rows. This sample has 200,000 or so distinct CDR3 sequences in its table, and over 90% of those were observed once. The ten most abundant clones make up 0.093% of the sample. The sequenced sample consisted of CD4+ T cells from PBMCs. The receptors here all came from a human donor with multiple sclerosis.

The chain joins TRBV7-3 to TRBJ2-1; TRBD1 matches 8 bases. Trimming at V came to 4 bases and at J to 6 bases, leaving 8 bases not matched to a gene. Germline CDR1 SGHTA, CDR2 FQGTGA. CDR3 size: 15 residues. CDR3 loop: CASSSPPGGSNEQFF. CDR3 nucleotides: TGTGCCAGCAGCTCGCCCCCAGGGGGCTCCAATGAGCAGTTCTTC.

The CDR3 spells CASSRDSSSYNEQFF. CDR3 nucleotide sequence: TGTGCCAGCAGCCGGGACTCGAGCTCCTACAATGAGCAGTTCTTC. J is TRBJ2-1 and V is TRBV5-4, with D possibly matching TRBD2 (6 bases). V was pared by 4 bases and J by 0 bases, with 11 bases between. This CDR3 is built from 15 residues. Germline V lookup: CDR1 SGHNT, CDR2 YYREEE (reference sequence).

Points on this clonotype: One end of the junction varies from germline; a read error may be responsible. The rearrangement uses TRBV27 and TRBJ1-1; perhaps TRBD1 as D (6 bases). This CDR3 is 12 amino acids long. Germline-derived CDR1 and CDR2 are MNHEY and SMNVEV (reference sequence). In DNA, the CDR3 is TGTGCCTGCAGGGGAGGTAACACTGAAGCTTTCTTT. It is translated as CACRGGNTEAFF.

The genes are TRBV29-1 and TRBJ2-7, with D unclear. This CDR3 has 12 amino acids. Germline V gene lookup returns CDR1 SQVTM and CDR2 ANQGSEA. Trimming removed 7 bases from V and 0 bases from J, with 10 bases in between. The chain's CDR3 is CSAMTPSYEQYF. The CDR3 DNA reads as TGCAGCGCCATGACACCCTCCTACGAGCAGTACTTC.

Only one count was recorded for this clonotype. The chain couples TRBV30 to TRBJ2-3; no clear D. CDR1 and CDR2 from the germline V gene are GTSNPN and SVGIG (reference sequence). The germline V and J ends were trimmed by 0 bases and 6 bases, with 7 bases remaining between them. The CDR3 spans 12 residues. DNA for the CDR3: TGTGCCTGGAGTGTATCTCTCGATACGCAGTATTTT. Translation: CAWSVSLDTQYF. Combining the CDR3 with reference TRBV30 and TRBJ2-3 gives the whole variable domain SQTIHQWPATLVQPVGSPLSLECTVEGTSNPNLYWYRQAAGRGLQLLFYSVGIGQISSEVPQNLSASRPQDRQFILSSKKLLLSDSGFYLCAWSVSLDTQYFGPGTRLTVL.

The rearrangement uses TRBV12-3 or TRBV12-4 and TRBJ1-5, with D unresolved. Trimming took 8 bases from V and 2 from J, leaving 13 bases between them. CDR3 size: 14 residues. The CDR3 region has the DNA TGTGCCAGCTCTCGGAGGGAGGGCAATCAGCCCCAGCATTTT. This codes for CASSRREGNQPQHF.

This chain joins TRBV18 and TRBJ2-5; D is perhaps TRBD1 or TRBD2 (5 bases each). The CDR3 spans 14 residues. V dropped 2 bases and J dropped 4 bases, with 11 bases sitting between them. Germline CDR1 is KGHSH and CDR2 is LQKENI. The CDR3 loop reads CASSPLGVRETQYF. The CDR3 coding sequence is TGTGCCAGCTCACCATTGGGGGTGAGAGAGACCCAGTACTTC.

The V and J genes are TRBV6-2 or TRBV6-3 and TRBJ1-1; no definite D call. This CDR3 is 14 amino acids long. Germline V gene data show CDR1 as MNHEY and CDR2 as SVGEGT. Trimming cost V 6 bases and J 4 bases, with 15 bases left between them. The CDR3 protein is CASSPNQVATEAFF. In nucleotides, the CDR3 is TGTGCCAGCAGCCCAAACCAGGTTGCCACTGAAGCTTTCTTT.

The J gene is TRBJ2-7, the V gene TRBV7-9, with D possibly being TRBD2 (6 bases). CDR1 and CDR2 from the germline V gene are SEHNR and FQNEAQ (reference sequence). Trimming left V 1 base short and J 5 bases short, with 15 bases between. This CDR3 region has 15 residues. The CDR3, as DNA: TGTGCCAGCAGCTTAGTAACCGGGAGCAGACACGAGCAGTACTTC. This codes for CASSLVTGSRHEQYF.

This chain connects TRBV20-1 to TRBJ2-3, with D unclear. This CDR3 contains 12 residues. Trimming left V 1 base short and J 5 bases short, with 7 bases between. The germline V gene has CDR1 DFQATT and CDR2 SNEGSKA (reference sequence). The CDR3 region is CSARVERDTQYF. Written as DNA, the CDR3 is TGCAGTGCTAGAGTCGAGCGAGATACGCAGTATTTT.

This rearrangement joins TRBV7-9 to TRBJ1-2, with D hard to call. The V gene lost 5 bases and the J gene lost 6 bases, with 13 bases spanning the gap. Germline V gives CDR1 SEHNR, CDR2 FQNEAQ (reference sequence). The CDR3 has 13 residues. The CDR3 DNA follows: TGTGCCAGCAGCCCCCCCGGGCGCAATGGCTACACCTTC. It encodes CASSPPGRNGYTF.

Only one count was recorded for this clonotype. V and J are TRBV5-6 and TRBJ2-5; a possible D gene is TRBD1 (5 bases). The CDR3 spans 14 residues. Germline V gene data show CDR1 as SGHDT and CDR2 as YYEEEE. V lost 4 bases to trimming and J lost 7 bases, with 17 bases between them. CDR3: CASSISSGLGTQYF. The CDR3 coding sequence is TGTGCCAGCAGCATTTCATCAGGGTTGGGGACCCAGTACTTC.

The rearrangement uses TRBV7-2 and TRBJ1-4; maybe TRBD1 (5 bases). The CDR3 covers 14 residues. Trimming cost V 5 bases and J 2 bases, with 9 bases left between them. Per germline, CDR1 SGHTA and CDR2 FQGNSA. CDR3 DNA sequence: TGTGCCAGCAGCCCAGGGAGGACTAATGAAAAACTGTTTTTT. Its translation is CASSPGRTNEKLFF.

The V and J genes are TRBV2 and TRBJ1-1; D call uncertain. V gave up 5 bases and J gave up 1 base, with 8 bases separating them. This CDR3 has 13 residues. The germline CDR1 and CDR2 sequences are SNHLY and FYNNEI. The CDR3 DNA reads as TGTGCCAGCAGTACGATAGAGAACACTGAAGCTTTCTTT. This gives the protein CASSTIENTEAFF.

The chain couples TRBV3-1 to TRBJ2-1; D unresolved. Trimming took 2 bases from V and 11 from J, leaving 7 bases between them. Germline-derived CDR1 and CDR2 are LGHDT and YNNKEL (reference sequence). This CDR3 is built from 11 residues. CDR3: CASSQLSKQFF. For the CDR3, the DNA is TGTGCCAGCAGCCAACTTAGTAAGCAGTTCTTC.